Sequencing of this T cell receptor (beta chain) was carried out in a study of OX40 agonist ivuxolimab in advanced cancers. Turning to the study itself: Patients were dosed intravenously with ivuxolimab at 0.01 to 10 mg/kg every 2 weeks.

Study-level points and caveats: Among the nonresponders, some also had low normalized T-cell clonal expansion. The specificity for antigen of the expanded peripheral T cells was not determined.

The data were produced by immunoSEQ multiplex PCR, yet TCRdb's version contains in-frame clones alone and is incomplete. The table has under 60,000 clones, more than 75% seen once. To note about this clone: The target antigen is unknown.

The CDR3 covers 16 residues. Germline V gene data show CDR1 as PRHDT and CDR2 as FYEKMQ (reference sequence). The germline V and J ends were trimmed by 4 bases and 7 bases, with 20 bases remaining between them. Cycle 7 day 1, cycle 4 day 1, and baseline were the timepoints at which blood was sampled. The sequence derives from an adult with an advanced solid tumor such as melanoma, head and neck, liver or kidney cancer. The sequencing used CD4+ or CD8+ T cells sorted from blood, collected in a trial of the OX40 agonist ivuxolimab. The rearrangement links TRBV13 to TRBJ2-1; D is uncertain. CDR3 DNA sequence: TGTGCCAGCAGCTCGCGAGCCCGCGGAACATGGAATGAGCAGTTCTTC. This translates into CASSSRARGTWNEQFF.